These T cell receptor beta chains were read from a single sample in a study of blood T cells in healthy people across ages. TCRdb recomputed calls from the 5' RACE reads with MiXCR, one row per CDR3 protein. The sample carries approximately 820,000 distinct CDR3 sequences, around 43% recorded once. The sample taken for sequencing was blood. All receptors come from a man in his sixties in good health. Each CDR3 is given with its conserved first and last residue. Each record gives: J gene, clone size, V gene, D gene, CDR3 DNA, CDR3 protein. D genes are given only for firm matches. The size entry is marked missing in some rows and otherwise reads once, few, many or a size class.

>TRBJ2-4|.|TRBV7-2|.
TGTGCCAGCAGCTCTGCCCAGGGGTCGTTAGCCAAAAACATTCAGTACTTC
CASSSAQGSLAKNIQYF
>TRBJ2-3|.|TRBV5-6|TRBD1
TGTGCCAGTGGACAGGGCCCACAGGAGGATACGCAGTATTTT
CASGQGPQEDTQYF
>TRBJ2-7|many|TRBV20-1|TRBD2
TGCAGTGCTAGAGATCGGCGGGGGAGAACCTACGAGCAGTACTTC
CSARDRRGRTYEQYF
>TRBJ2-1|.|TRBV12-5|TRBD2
TGTGCTAGTGGCGATAGCGGGGGGGCCCTCGGGCAGTTCTTC
CASGDSGGALGQFF
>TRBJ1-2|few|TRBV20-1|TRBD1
TGCAGTGCCTGGGACAGGAGCCGCACTGGCTACACCTTC
CSAWDRSRTGYTF
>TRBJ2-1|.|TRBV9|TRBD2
TGTACCAGCAGCTCCCCGACCGGGACTAGCCTTCTCAATGAGCAGTTCTTC
CTSSSPTGTSLLNEQFF
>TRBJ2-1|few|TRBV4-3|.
TGCGCCAGCAGCCAAGGGGACCTTATCTCCTACAATGAGCAGTTCTTC
CASSQGDLISYNEQFF
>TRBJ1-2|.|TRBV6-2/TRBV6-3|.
TGTGCCAGCAGTTCTGCCCTGCGGGGCTACACCTTC
CASSSALRGYTF
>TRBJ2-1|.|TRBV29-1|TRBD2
TGCAGCGTAGAAGGCGGGGGGGCTTGGGAGCAGTTCTTC
CSVEGGGAWEQFF
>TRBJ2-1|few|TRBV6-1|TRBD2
TGTGCCAGCAGTGAAGTAGTGTGGGGACTAAAAAATGAGCAGTTCTTC
CASSEVVWGLKNEQFF
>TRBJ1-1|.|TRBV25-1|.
TGTGCCAGCAGTGAACCTGTAGGGATCGGGACTGAAGCTTTCTTT
CASSEPVGIGTEAFF
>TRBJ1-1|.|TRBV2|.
TGTGCCAGCAGTGATGTAGACACTGAAGCTTTCTTT
CASSDVDTEAFF
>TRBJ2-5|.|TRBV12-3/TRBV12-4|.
TGTGCCAGCAGTTCCGGGACGGTCTACCAAGAGACCCAGTACTTC
CASSSGTVYQETQYF
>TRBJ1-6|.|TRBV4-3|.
TGCGCCAGCAGCCAGGCACGCAACGGACTACCCAATTCACCCCTCCACTTT
CASSQARNGLPNSPLHF
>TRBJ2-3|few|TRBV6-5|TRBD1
TGTGCCAGCAGGAGAGACAGGGGGCAAAGCACAGATACGCAGTATTTT
CASRRDRGQSTDTQYF
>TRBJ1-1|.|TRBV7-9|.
TGTGCCAGCAGCTTACAGGGGTCGACTTACACTGAAGCTTTCTTT
CASSLQGSTYTEAFF
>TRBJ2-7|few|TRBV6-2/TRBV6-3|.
TGTGCCAGCGGGGGGTTTACCTACGAGCAGTACTTC
CASGGFTYEQYF
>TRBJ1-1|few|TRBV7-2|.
TGTGCCAGCAGCTTAGCGCTCGGCACTGAAGCTTTCTTT
CASSLALGTEAFF
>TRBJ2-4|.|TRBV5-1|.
TGCGCCAGCAGCCAGGCGGGGACCACGGGTGGCCAAAACATTCAGTACTTC
CASSQAGTTGGQNIQYF
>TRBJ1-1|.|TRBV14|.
TGTGCCAGCAGCCAACCAGGGGTTGGTCGGACTGAAGCTTTCTTT
CASSQPGVGRTEAFF
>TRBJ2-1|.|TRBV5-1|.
TGCGCCAGCAGCTTGGCGCAGACGAGCTCCTACAATGAGCAGTTCTTC
CASSLAQTSSYNEQFF
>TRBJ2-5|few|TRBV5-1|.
TGCGCCAGCAGCAGTGTGGCAGAAGAGACCCAGTACTTC
CASSSVAEETQYF
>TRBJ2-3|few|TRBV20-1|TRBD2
TGCAGTGCCAGATCAGGACTAGCGGGGGTCACAGATACGCAGTATTTT
CSARSGLAGVTDTQYF
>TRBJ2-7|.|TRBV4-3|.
TGCGCCAGCAGCCAAATGAAGGGCGATGAGCAGTACTTC
CASSQMKGDEQYF
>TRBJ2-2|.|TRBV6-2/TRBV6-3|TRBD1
TGTGCCAGCAGTCGGACAGGAAGGTCCGGGGAGCTGTTTTTT
CASSRTGRSGELFF
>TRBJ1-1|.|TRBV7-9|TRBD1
TGTGCCAGCAGCCCAAGAATTACAGGGGTCGGGACTGAAGCTTTCTTT
CASSPRITGVGTEAFF
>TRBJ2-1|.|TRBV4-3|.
TGCGCCAGCAGCCAAGCTAGCGCCGAACCCCTCAATGAGCAGTTCTTC
CASSQASAEPLNEQFF